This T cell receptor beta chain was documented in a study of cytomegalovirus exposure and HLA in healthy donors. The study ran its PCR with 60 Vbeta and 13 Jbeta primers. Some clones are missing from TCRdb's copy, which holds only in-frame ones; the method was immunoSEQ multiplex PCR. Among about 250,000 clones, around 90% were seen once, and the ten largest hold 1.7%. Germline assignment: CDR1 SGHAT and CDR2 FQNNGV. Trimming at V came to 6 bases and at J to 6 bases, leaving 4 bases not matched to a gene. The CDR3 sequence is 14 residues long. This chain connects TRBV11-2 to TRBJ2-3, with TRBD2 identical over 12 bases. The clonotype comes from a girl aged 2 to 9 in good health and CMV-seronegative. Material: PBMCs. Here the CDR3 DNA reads TGTGCCAGCAGACTAGCGGGGGGCGGCGATACGCAGTATTTT. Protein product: CASRLAGGGDTQYF.